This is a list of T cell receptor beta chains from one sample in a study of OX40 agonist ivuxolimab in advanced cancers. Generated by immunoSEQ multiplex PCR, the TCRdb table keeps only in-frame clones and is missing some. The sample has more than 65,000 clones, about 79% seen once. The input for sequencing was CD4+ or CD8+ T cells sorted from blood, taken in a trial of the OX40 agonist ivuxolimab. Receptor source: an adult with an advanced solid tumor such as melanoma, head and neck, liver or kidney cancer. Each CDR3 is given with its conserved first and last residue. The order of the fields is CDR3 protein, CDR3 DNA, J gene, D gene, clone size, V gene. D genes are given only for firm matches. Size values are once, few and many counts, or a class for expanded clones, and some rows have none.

cdr3_aa: CASSEEGVAYEQFF; cdr3_nt: TGTGCCAGCAGTGAAGAAGGGGTCGCATATGAGCAGTTCTTC; j_call: TRBJ2-1; d_call: NA; clone_size: NA; v_call: TRBV6-1
cdr3_aa: CARSSRDREPYEQYF; cdr3_nt: TGTGCCAGAAGCTCCCGGGACAGGGAACCCTACGAGCAGTACTTC; j_call: TRBJ2-7; d_call: TRBD1; clone_size: NA; v_call: TRBV5-3
cdr3_aa: CASRGPTDTQYF; cdr3_nt: TGTGCCAGCAGGGGACCCACAGATACGCAGTATTTT; j_call: TRBJ2-3; d_call: NA; clone_size: NA; v_call: TRBV7-6
cdr3_aa: CASSLDGDRVGQPQHF; cdr3_nt: TGTGCCAGCAGCTTAGACGGTGACAGGGTGGGTCAGCCCCAGCATTTT; j_call: TRBJ1-5; d_call: TRBD1; clone_size: NA; v_call: TRBV7-2
cdr3_aa: CASSGTGGSPLHF; cdr3_nt: TGTGCCAGCAGCGGAACGGGAGGTTCACCCCTCCACTTT; j_call: TRBJ1-6; d_call: NA; clone_size: NA; v_call: TRBV7-3
cdr3_aa: CASSNGQIKHTEAFF; cdr3_nt: TGTGCCAGCAGCAACGGACAGATAAAGCACACTGAAGCTTTCTTT; j_call: TRBJ1-1; d_call: NA; clone_size: NA; v_call: TRBV6-6
cdr3_aa: CASSAGGGTSGSEQYF; cdr3_nt: TGTGCCAGCAGCGCCGGGGGAGGGACTAGCGGATCCGAGCAGTACTTC; j_call: TRBJ2-7; d_call: TRBD2; clone_size: NA; v_call: TRBV9
cdr3_aa: CASSLGTESYGYTF; cdr3_nt: TGTGCCAGCTCATTGGGGACGGAATCCTATGGCTACACCTTC; j_call: TRBJ1-2; d_call: NA; clone_size: once; v_call: TRBV18
cdr3_aa: CASSFPPHNEQFF; cdr3_nt: TGTGCCAGCAGCTTCCCCCCCCACAATGAGCAGTTCTTC; j_call: TRBJ2-1; d_call: NA; clone_size: NA; v_call: TRBV7-2
cdr3_aa: CASSFQTSGGHGYF; cdr3_nt: TGTGCCAGCAGCTTCCAGACTAGCGGGGGGCATGGGTATTTT; j_call: TRBJ2-3; d_call: TRBD2; clone_size: few; v_call: TRBV11-2
cdr3_aa: CASSPRLYRETQYF; cdr3_nt: TGTGCCAGCAGCCCACGACTCTACCGGGAGACCCAGTACTTC; j_call: TRBJ2-5; d_call: NA; clone_size: NA; v_call: TRBV11-2
cdr3_aa: CASGLVTRGGNEQFF; cdr3_nt: TGTGCTAGTGGTTTGGTAACCAGGGGCGGGAATGAGCAGTTCTTC; j_call: TRBJ2-1; d_call: NA; clone_size: NA; v_call: TRBV12-5
cdr3_aa: CASSLIHRRGSNSPLHF; cdr3_nt: TGTGCCAGCTCACTCATACATCGCAGGGGGAGTAATTCACCCCTCCACTTT; j_call: TRBJ1-6; d_call: TRBD1; clone_size: NA; v_call: TRBV18
cdr3_aa: CASSASGARDTEAFF; cdr3_nt: TGTGCCAGCTCAGCCTCGGGGGCTAGGGACACTGAAGCTTTCTTT; j_call: TRBJ1-1; d_call: NA; clone_size: NA; v_call: TRBV18
cdr3_aa: CASSFSGGSNNEQFF; cdr3_nt: TGTGCCAGCAGCTTTAGCGGGGGAAGTAACAATGAGCAGTTCTTC; j_call: TRBJ2-1; d_call: TRBD2; clone_size: NA; v_call: TRBV11-3
cdr3_aa: CASSLALAGGRRTDTQYF; cdr3_nt: TGTGCCAGCAGCTTAGCCCTAGCGGGGGGGCGGCGCACAGATACGCAGTATTTT; j_call: TRBJ2-3; d_call: TRBD2; clone_size: NA; v_call: TRBV7-9
cdr3_aa: CASTQSGGYEQYF; cdr3_nt: TGTGCCAGCACTCAATCAGGGGGGTACGAGCAGTACTTC; j_call: TRBJ2-7; d_call: NA; clone_size: NA; v_call: TRBV6-6
cdr3_aa: CASSRTRTGNTIYF; cdr3_nt: TGTGCCAGTAGTAGGACTCGAACTGGAAACACCATATATTTT; j_call: TRBJ1-3; d_call: NA; clone_size: once; v_call: TRBV19
cdr3_aa: CASSQAGFGYTF; cdr3_nt: TGCGCCAGCAGCCAAGCGGGGTTTGGCTACACCTTC; j_call: TRBJ1-2; d_call: NA; clone_size: NA; v_call: TRBV4-1
cdr3_aa: CASSQGGGDQPQHF; cdr3_nt: TGTGCCAGCAGCCAAGGAGGTGGGGATCAGCCCCAGCATTTT; j_call: TRBJ1-5; d_call: NA; clone_size: NA; v_call: TRBV14
cdr3_aa: CASSPRGAMFSYEQYF; cdr3_nt: TGTGCCAGCAGCCCGCGCGGGGCCATGTTCTCCTACGAGCAGTACTTC; j_call: TRBJ2-7; d_call: NA; clone_size: few; v_call: TRBV5-5
cdr3_aa: CASSSIRDSPFALYGYTF; cdr3_nt: TGTGCCAGCAGCTCAATCCGGGACAGTCCTTTTGCTCTCTATGGCTACACCTTC; j_call: TRBJ1-2; d_call: TRBD1; clone_size: NA; v_call: TRBV11-2
cdr3_aa: CASSVGVGGFQETQYF; cdr3_nt: TGTGCCAGCAGCGTAGGCGTCGGCGGGTTCCAAGAGACCCAGTACTTC; j_call: TRBJ2-5; d_call: NA; clone_size: NA; v_call: TRBV9
cdr3_aa: CASSPAPQGASTGELFF; cdr3_nt: TGTGCCAGCAGCCCCGCCCCACAGGGGGCGAGCACCGGGGAGCTGTTTTTT; j_call: TRBJ2-2; d_call: TRBD1; clone_size: NA; v_call: TRBV7-2
cdr3_aa: CASSRIRDRATNEKLFF; cdr3_nt: TGTGCCAGCAGCCGCATCCGGGACAGGGCAACTAATGAAAAACTGTTTTTT; j_call: TRBJ1-4; d_call: TRBD1; clone_size: NA; v_call: TRBV14
cdr3_aa: CAISEGMSGYTF; cdr3_nt: TGTGCCATCAGTGAAGGGATGTCTGGCTACACCTTC; j_call: TRBJ1-2; d_call: NA; clone_size: NA; v_call: TRBV10-3
cdr3_aa: CASSLGRGGPETQYF; cdr3_nt: TGCGCCAGCAGCTTGGGGCGGGGGGGCCCGGAGACCCAGTACTTC; j_call: TRBJ2-5; d_call: TRBD2; clone_size: NA; v_call: TRBV5-1
cdr3_aa: CASSFTSGDTDTQYF; cdr3_nt: TGTGCCAGCAGCTTCACTAGCGGGGACACAGATACGCAGTATTTT; j_call: TRBJ2-3; d_call: TRBD2; clone_size: NA; v_call: TRBV11-2
cdr3_aa: CASSLAQGVSYEQYF; cdr3_nt: TGTGCCAGCAGCTTAGCGCAGGGAGTGTCCTACGAGCAGTACTTC; j_call: TRBJ2-7; d_call: NA; clone_size: NA; v_call: TRBV7-2
cdr3_aa: CASSRRAGVSYNEQFF; cdr3_nt: TGTGCCAGCAGCCGACGAGCAGGGGTCTCCTACAATGAGCAGTTCTTC; j_call: TRBJ2-1; d_call: NA; clone_size: NA; v_call: TRBV5-4
cdr3_aa: CASSLDGEPQHF; cdr3_nt: TGTGCCAGCAGCTTGGACGGAGAGCCCCAGCATTTT; j_call: TRBJ1-5; d_call: NA; clone_size: once; v_call: TRBV5-4
cdr3_aa: CASSIIDRVGEQFF; cdr3_nt: TGTGCCAGCAGTATCATAGACAGGGTAGGTGAGCAGTTCTTC; j_call: TRBJ2-1; d_call: TRBD1; clone_size: NA; v_call: TRBV28
cdr3_aa: CSATLTGYELFF; cdr3_nt: TGCAGCGCTACCCTCACAGGGTACGAACTGTTTTTT; j_call: TRBJ1-4; d_call: NA; clone_size: NA; v_call: TRBV29-1
cdr3_aa: CASSAGAPQETQYF; cdr3_nt: TGTGCCAGCAGCGCGGGGGCGCCTCAAGAGACCCAGTACTTC; j_call: TRBJ2-5; d_call: NA; clone_size: few; v_call: TRBV5-5
cdr3_aa: CASSYRQGPYQPQHF; cdr3_nt: TGTGCCAGCAGTTACCGACAGGGCCCCTATCAGCCCCAGCATTTT; j_call: TRBJ1-5; d_call: TRBD1; clone_size: NA; v_call: TRBV6-5
cdr3_aa: CASSYSVGTAGGEQFF; cdr3_nt: TGTGCCAGCAGTTACTCGGTGGGGACAGCTGGGGGGGAGCAGTTCTTC; j_call: TRBJ2-1; d_call: NA; clone_size: NA; v_call: TRBV6-5
cdr3_aa: CASSLMGAGGGNTIYF; cdr3_nt: TGTGCCAGCAGCTTAATGGGGGCAGGGGGAGGAAACACCATATATTTT; j_call: TRBJ1-3; d_call: TRBD1; clone_size: NA; v_call: TRBV7-3
cdr3_aa: CASSSGTGDNSYNSPLHF; cdr3_nt: TGCGCCAGCAGCTCCGGGACAGGGGACAACTCCTATAATTCACCCCTCCACTTT; j_call: TRBJ1-6; d_call: TRBD1; clone_size: NA; v_call: TRBV5-1
cdr3_aa: CASSSHRERGKNIQYF; cdr3_nt: TGTGCCAGCAGTTCACACAGGGAACGGGGCAAAAACATTCAGTACTTC; j_call: TRBJ2-4; d_call: NA; clone_size: NA; v_call: TRBV6-5
cdr3_aa: CASSELGMGGNYGYTF; cdr3_nt: TGTGCCAGCAGTGAATTGGGAATGGGGGGCAACTATGGCTACACCTTC; j_call: TRBJ1-2; d_call: NA; clone_size: NA; v_call: TRBV6-1
cdr3_aa: CASSLTGETEAFF; cdr3_nt: TGTGCCAGCAGCTTAACAGGGGAAACTGAAGCTTTCTTT; j_call: TRBJ1-1; d_call: NA; clone_size: NA; v_call: TRBV7-3
cdr3_aa: CASSQSGTEAFF; cdr3_nt: TGTGCCAGCAGCCAATCCGGGACAGAAGCTTTCTTT; j_call: TRBJ1-1; d_call: NA; clone_size: NA; v_call: TRBV7-2
cdr3_aa: CASSLGLAGVEQYF; cdr3_nt: TGTGCCAGCAGTTTGGGACTAGCGGGGGTCGAGCAGTACTTC; j_call: TRBJ2-7; d_call: TRBD2; clone_size: once; v_call: TRBV2